A single sample gave rise to the 17 T cell receptor beta chains below, sequenced in a study of blood T cell repertoires in COVID-19. Generated by immunoSEQ multiplex PCR, the TCRdb table keeps only in-frame clones and is missing some. Among 300,000 or so clones listed, over 75% were seen once. The material sequenced was peripheral blood. These TCRs come from a woman between 50 and 59 years old who had recovered from COVID-19.

This clone came up once. The chain uses TRBV5-1 and TRBJ2-5; TRBD1 is a possible D gene (6 bases). This CDR3 contains 13 residues. V was shortened by 3 bases and J by 2 bases, with 8 bases between the two germline ends. The germline V gene has CDR1 SGHRS and CDR2 YFSETQ. CDR3 amino acids: CASSSTGQETQYF. The CDR3 DNA is TGCGCCAGCAGCTCGACAGGACAAGAGACCCAGTACTTC.

This chain joins TRBV28 and TRBJ1-2; no clear D. With 4 bases removed from V and 1 base from J, the gap between germline ends came to 7 bases. Germline CDR1 reads MDHEN; CDR2 reads SYDVKM. The CDR3 is 13 residues long. CDR3 loop: CASSSLLNYGYTF. The CDR3 bases are TGTGCCAGCAGTTCTCTTCTTAACTATGGCTACACCTTC.

The chain is built from TRBV7-2 and TRBJ2-7; D call uncertain. V lost 0 bases and J 2 bases, leaving 5 bases between the germline ends. The CDR3 extends over 13 amino acids. Germline assignment: CDR1 SGHTA and CDR2 FQGNSA. This CDR3 reads CASSLARAYEQYF. In DNA form, the CDR3 reads TGTGCCAGCAGCTTAGCACGGGCCTACGAGCAGTACTTC.

The chain links TRBV18 to TRBJ1-5, with 7 bases identical to TRBD1. J was trimmed by 3 bases and V by 2 bases; bases with no gene match: 7. The germline CDR1 and CDR2 sequences are KGHSH and LQKENI. CDR3 length equals 16 residues. CDR3: CASSPFGGQINQPQHF. The CDR3 nucleotides read TGTGCCAGCTCACCATTTGGGGGACAGATCAATCAGCCCCAGCATTTT.

This rearrangement joins TRBV4-2 to TRBJ2-7, with 9 bases lining up with TRBD2. Losses at the gene ends were 0 bases for V and 3 bases for J; bases not matched to a gene: 3. Germline loops: CDR1 LGHNA, CDR2 YNFKEQ. The CDR3 length is 15 residues. CDR3 DNA: TGTGCCAGCAGCCAAGACGCTAGCGGGATCTACGAGCAGTACTTC. Translating gives CASSQDASGIYEQYF.

The genes are TRBV23-1 and TRBJ1-5; unclear D gene. TRBV23-1 is identified as an open reading frame with a role that is uncertain. V lost 1 base, J lost 1 base, and 11 bases lay in between. This CDR3 has 16 residues. In nucleotides, the CDR3 is TGCGCCAGCAGTCAATGGCGGGCAGCCAGCAATCAGCCCCAGCATTTT. It is translated as CASSQWRAASNQPQHF.

The rearrangement joins TRBV4-3 to TRBJ1-1, with D tentatively TRBD1 (6 bases). CDR1 and CDR2 (germline): LGHNA, YSLEER. This CDR3 has 17 residues. Trimming pared 0 bases from V and 3 bases from J, leaving 17 bases between. The CDR3 region has the DNA TGCGCCAGCAGCCAAGATAAGGGGTACAGGGTGGACACTGAAGCTTTCTTT. This gives the protein CASSQDKGYRVDTEAFF.

The chain joins TRBV30 to TRBJ1-3; D not resolved. From germline, CDR1 is GTSNPN and CDR2 SVGIG (reference sequence). V lost 5 bases, J lost 4 bases, and 12 bases lay in between. The CDR3 consists of 13 residues. The DNA of the CDR3 is TGTGCCTGGTCCTGGGGAGGAGGAAACACCATATATTTT. Protein product: CAWSWGGGNTIYF.

The CDR3 DNA reads as TGTGCCAGCAGCTTGGTTAGCGGGGTCCTTCCAAACAATGAGCAGTTCTTC. Its protein is CASSLVSGVLPNNEQFF. The rearrangement uses TRBV7-9 and TRBJ2-1, with 8 bases that match TRBD2. Trimming cost V 3 bases and J 5 bases; bases outside gene matches: 12. This CDR3 is 17 amino acids long. CDR1 is SEHNR and CDR2 is FQNEAQ in the germline V gene (reference sequence).

V and J are TRBV25-1 and TRBJ1-1; TRBD1 aligns across 8 bases. J gave up 5 bases and V 7 bases, and 9 bases lay outside the gene matches. The CDR3 loop spans 14 amino acids. The germline V gene encodes CDR1 MGHDK and CDR2 SYGVNS. The CDR3 DNA sequence: TGTGCCAGCACCTGGACAGGGAGGATAACTGAAGCTTTCTTT. It encodes CASTWTGRITEAFF.

The chain couples TRBV28 to TRBJ1-4; 7 positions match TRBD1. CDR1 and CDR2 (germline): MDHEN, SYDVKM. With V trimmed by 4 bases and J by 4 bases, 6 bases remained unmatched. The CDR3 consists of 15 residues. The CDR3 DNA is TGTGCCAGCAGTTCACCCGGGACAGTTAATGAAAAACTGTTTTTT. This codes for CASSSPGTVNEKLFF.

The genes are TRBV4-1 and TRBJ2-1; 9 nucleotides agree with TRBD2. J gave up 3 bases and V 4 bases, and 7 bases lay outside the gene matches. This CDR3 is built from 16 residues. Germline V lookup: CDR1 MGHRA, CDR2 YSYEKL. CDR3 DNA sequence: TGCGCCAGCAGCCTTAGGACAGCGGGAGGCTACAATGAGCAGTTCTTC. Translated: CASSLRTAGGYNEQFF.

The chain joins TRBV28 to TRBJ2-6, with D possibly TRBD1 on 6 matching bases. V shed 1 base and J shed 5 bases, with 12 bases lying between them. In germline, CDR1 is MDHEN, CDR2 SYDVKM. CDR3 size: 16 residues. CDR3 bases: TGTGCCAGCAGTTTATTAGGGGGTGCCAGGGCCAACGTCCTGACTTTC. Protein sequence: CASSLLGGARANVLTF.

This sequence joins TRBV28 and TRBJ1-1; D possibly corresponds to TRBD1 (5 bases). This CDR3 has 12 residues. V was cut by 6 bases and J by 5 bases, with 10 bases left in between. Germline CDR1 reads MDHEN; CDR2 reads SYDVKM. The CDR3 nucleotides are TGTGCCAGCAGAATACCAGGGACTGAAGCTTTCTTT. This encodes CASRIPGTEAFF.

As to this clone: A much bigger clone sits one base away, suggesting this may be a read error. V usage is TRBV9 and J usage is TRBJ1-2; D remains unclear. Germline V CDR1 and CDR2: SGDLS, YYNGEE. This CDR3 contains 13 residues. V dropped 0 bases and J dropped 6 bases, with 9 bases sitting between them. The CDR3 bases are TGTGCCAGCAGCGTAGGTACAGACCATGGCTACACCTTC. Translating gives CASSVGTDHGYTF.

The chain uses TRBV10-3 and TRBJ1-3; 8 bases line up with TRBD1. Germline CDR1 and CDR2: ENHRY and SYGVKD. This CDR3 has 14 amino acids. J was trimmed by 5 bases and V by 10 bases; bases with no gene match: 10. The CDR3 loop reads CATQTGDRRNTIYF. The CDR3 nucleotides read TGTGCCACCCAGACAGGGGATCGTAGAAACACCATATATTTT.

The chain uses TRBV2 and TRBJ1-6, with 7 bases aligning to TRBD1. Germline-derived CDR1 and CDR2 are SNHLY and FYNNEI. The CDR3 has 15 residues. The ends lost 6 bases at V and 5 bases at J; junction bases unmatched: 7. The CDR3 reads CASSWDRTNNSPLHF. The CDR3 bases are TGTGCCAGCAGCTGGGACAGAACTAATAATTCACCCCTCCACTTT.